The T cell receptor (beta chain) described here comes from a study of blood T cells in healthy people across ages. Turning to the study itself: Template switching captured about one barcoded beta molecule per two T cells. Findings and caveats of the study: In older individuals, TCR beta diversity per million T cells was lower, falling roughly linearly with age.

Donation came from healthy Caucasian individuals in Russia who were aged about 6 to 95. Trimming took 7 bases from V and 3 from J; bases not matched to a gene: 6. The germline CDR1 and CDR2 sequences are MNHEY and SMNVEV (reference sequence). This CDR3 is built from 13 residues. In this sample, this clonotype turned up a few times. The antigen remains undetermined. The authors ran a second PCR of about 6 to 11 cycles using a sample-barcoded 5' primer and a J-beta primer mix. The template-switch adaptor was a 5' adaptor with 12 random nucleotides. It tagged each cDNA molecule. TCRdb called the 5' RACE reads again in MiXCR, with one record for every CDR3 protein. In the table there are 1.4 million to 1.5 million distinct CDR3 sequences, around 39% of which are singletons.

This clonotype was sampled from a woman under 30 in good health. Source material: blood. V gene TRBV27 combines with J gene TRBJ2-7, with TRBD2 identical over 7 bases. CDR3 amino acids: CASNPSGDYEQYF. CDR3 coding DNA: TGTGCCAGCAACCCAAGCGGGGACTACGAGCAGTACTTC.